Shown below are 30 T cell receptor beta chains from a single sample sequenced in a study of cytomegalovirus exposure and HLA in healthy donors. It was with 60 Vbeta and 13 Jbeta primers that the PCR ran. Generated by immunoSEQ multiplex PCR, the TCRdb table keeps only in-frame clones and is missing some. The sample holds about 130,000 clones, over 75% seen once. Sample: PBMCs. The receptors stem from a boy aged 5-17 years in good health and CMV-seronegative.

This chain connects TRBV6-1 to TRBJ2-7, with 8 bases lining up with TRBD2. Germline-derived CDR1 and CDR2 are MNHNS and SASEGT. V lost 5 bases, J lost 0 bases, and 3 bases stayed unmatched. The CDR3 sequence is 14 residues long. CDR3 sequence (DNA): TGTGCCAGCAGTACCGGGACTAGCTCCTACGAGCAGTACTTC. Translating gives CASSTGTSSYEQYF.

The chain uses TRBV30 and TRBJ2-1; TRBD2 matches 7 bases. The junction had 23 bases not matched to a gene; V was cut back by 7 bases and J by 5 bases. The CDR3 covers 18 residues. Looked up from germline, CDR1 is GTSNPN and CDR2 is SVGIG (reference sequence). The CDR3 reads CASEGILKEAGVHNEQFF. In nucleotides, the CDR3 is TGTGCCTCCGAGGGAATACTAAAGGAGGCGGGAGTACACAATGAGCAGTTCTTC.

For the CDR3, the DNA is TGTGCCAGCAGCTTAGAGGCAAGGATAATGAACACTGAAGCTTTCTTT. Translation: CASSLEARIMNTEAFF. The V gene is TRBV5-6, the J gene TRBJ1-1; D is undetermined. Germline V gives CDR1 SGHDT, CDR2 YYEEEE. The CDR3 covers 16 residues. Trimming shortened V by 2 bases and J by 0 bases, and 14 bases separated the two germline ends.

The chain combines TRBV5-4 with TRBJ2-5; TRBD2 is a possible D gene (6 bases). The CDR3 runs 13 residues. Germline CDR1 and CDR2: SGHNT and YYREEE (reference sequence). V was cut by 10 bases and J by 5 bases, with 18 bases left in between. The CDR3 protein is CAGARLERETQYF. The DNA for the CDR3 is TGTGCCGGGGCCAGACTAGAGCGGGAGACCCAGTACTTC.

This rearrangement joins TRBV4-3 to TRBJ2-1; D is uncertain. The germline CDR1 and CDR2 sequences are LGHNA and YSLEER. Trimming stripped 0 bases from V and 8 bases from J, with 11 bases between. This CDR3 region has 14 residues. The CDR3 region is CASSQDTGLDEQFF. The CDR3 bases are TGCGCCAGCAGCCAAGATACCGGGTTAGATGAGCAGTTCTTC.

The rearrangement joins TRBV7-2 to TRBJ1-1; D is perhaps TRBD1 (5 bases). The germline V gene encodes CDR1 SGHTA and CDR2 FQGNSA. This CDR3 is built from 15 residues. V lost 3 bases, J lost 5 bases, and 16 bases lay in between. CDR3: CASSFSSGRSTEAFF. CDR3 sequence (DNA): TGTGCCAGCAGCTTTTCATCAGGGAGGAGTACTGAAGCTTTCTTT. The full variable domain, its missing parts supplied by reference TRBV7-2 and TRBJ1-1, is GAGVSQSPSNKVTEKGKDVELRCDPISGHTALYWYRQSLGQGLEFLIYFQGNSAPDKSGLPSDRFSAERTGGSVSTLTIQRTQQEDSAVYLCASSFSSGRSTEAFFGQGTRLTVV.

The J gene is TRBJ2-2, the V gene TRBV12-1; TRBD1 is the table's D call, not checked against the DNA. TRBV12-1 is a pseudogene. The length of the CDR3 is 19 residues. The CDR3 nucleotides read TGTGCCAGCAGCTTTGCGTCCCCGGCACAGGAGAGAAACACCGGGGAGCTGTTTTTT. It codes for CASSFASPAQERNTGELFF.

This clone was seen more than once but under ten times. For the CDR3, the DNA is TGCGCCAGCAGCCAACATTTGGGACAGGGTACGTCCTACAATGAGCAGTTCTTC. Translating it yields CASSQHLGQGTSYNEQFF. V and J are TRBV4-3 and TRBJ2-1; 9 bases fit TRBD1. Trimming removed 2 bases from V and 1 base from J; junction bases left unmatched: 9. Germline assignment: CDR1 LGHNA and CDR2 YSLEER. The CDR3 runs to 18 residues.

The rearrangement joins TRBV5-1 to TRBJ2-5; 9 bases map to TRBD1. The V segment lost 1 base and the J segment 4 bases; nucleotides outside the gene matches: 2. Germline V gene sequence: CDR1 SGHRS, CDR2 YFSETQ. The CDR3 length is 14 residues. As DNA, the CDR3 is TGCGCCAGCAGCTTGTTGGGACAGGGAGAGACCCAGTACTTC. This codes for CASSLLGQGETQYF.

This chain connects TRBV7-2 to TRBJ1-4; weak D call: TRBD1 (5 bases). V was clipped by 6 bases and J by 0 bases, with 8 bases between them. Germline V gene lookup returns CDR1 SGHTA and CDR2 FQGNSA. CDR3 length: 14 amino acids. The CDR3 DNA follows: TGTGCCAGCAGGGCAGGGACAACTAATGAAAAACTGTTTTTT. Protein sequence: CASRAGTTNEKLFF.

V and J are TRBV19 and TRBJ2-5; possible D gene TRBD2, 5 bases. The CDR3 length is 12 residues. V was pared by 3 bases and J by 4 bases, with 6 bases between. Germline V gene sequence: CDR1 LNHDA, CDR2 SQIVND (reference sequence). CDR3 amino acids: CASSIEGETQYF. CDR3 DNA: TGTGCCAGTAGTATTGAGGGAGAGACCCAGTACTTC.

The chain joins TRBV7-9 to TRBJ2-3; 9 nucleotides agree with TRBD2. With V trimmed by 3 bases and J by 1 base, 8 bases remained unmatched. In germline, CDR1 is SEHNR, CDR2 FQNEAQ (reference sequence). This CDR3 is built from 17 residues. In DNA form, the CDR3 reads TGTGCCAGCAGCTTTGGTAGCGGGAGCGCGGGCACAGATACGCAGTATTTT. As protein: CASSFGSGSAGTDTQYF.

The V and J genes are TRBV7-9 and TRBJ1-1; 10 bases fit TRBD1. Germline CDR1 and CDR2: SEHNR and FQNEAQ (reference sequence). J lost 5 bases, V lost 5 bases, and 8 bases had no gene match. This CDR3 contains 15 residues. In nucleotides, the CDR3 is TGTGCCAGCAGCGCCCAAGTGGGACAGGGGACTGAAGCTTTCTTT. Protein product: CASSAQVGQGTEAFF.

The chain couples TRBV6-5 to TRBJ1-6; D is unclear. Between the trimmed V and J ends, which lost 5 bases and 6 bases, there was a span of 8 bases. This CDR3 contains 13 residues. CDR1 and CDR2 (germline): MNHEY, SVGAGI. The CDR3 DNA follows: TGTGCCAGCAGTACTACTCTTAATTCACCCCTCCACTTT. It yields the protein CASSTTLNSPLHF.

This clone was seen a single time. V is TRBV6-5 and J is TRBJ2-5; 10 nucleotides agree with TRBD2. CDR1 is MNHEY, CDR2 SVGAGI, per germline. V gave up 2 bases and J gave up 4 bases; unmatched junction bases: 4. The CDR3 loop spans 15 amino acids. CDR3 nucleotide sequence: TGTGCCAGCAGTTACCTCAAGCGGGAGGGAGAGACCCAGTACTTC. Translation gives CASSYLKREGETQYF.

The V and J genes are TRBV7-9 and TRBJ2-1; TRBD2 agrees at 7 bases. There are 13 residues in the CDR3. V lost 5 bases to trimming and J lost 9 bases; unmatched junction nucleotides: 7. The germline V gene encodes CDR1 SEHNR and CDR2 FQNEAQ (reference sequence). The CDR3 coding sequence is TGTGCCAGCAGCCCCACTAGCGAAGGTGAGCAGTTCTTC. Translating gives CASSPTSEGEQFF.

V gene TRBV21-1 combines with J gene TRBJ1-2; the DNA was not used to check the table's D call, TRBD1. TRBV21-1 is a documented pseudogene. This CDR3 region has 16 residues. The CDR3 nucleotides read TGTGCCAGCAGCAAAGAGTTGGGACAGATTAACTATGGCTACACCTTC. It is translated as CASSKELGQINYGYTF.

The CDR3 region is CASSSGTTASYNEQFF. In DNA, the CDR3 is TGTGCCAGCAGTTCCGGGACTACTGCGTCCTACAATGAGCAGTTCTTC. V usage is TRBV9 and J usage is TRBJ2-1, with 7 bases aligning to TRBD2. V shed 5 bases and J 1 base; nucleotides not matched to a gene: 9. The CDR3 extends over 16 amino acids. Germline lookup yields CDR1 SGDLS and CDR2 YYNGEE.

The V and J genes are TRBV30 and TRBJ2-7, with D possibly TRBD2 on 7 matching bases. Germline V gene sequence: CDR1 GTSNPN, CDR2 SVGIG (reference sequence). This CDR3 is 14 amino acids long. V was shortened by 1 base and J by 1 base, with 11 bases between the two germline ends. The CDR3 here is CAWSEGGISYEQYF. CDR3 DNA: TGTGCCTGGAGTGAGGGGGGGATATCCTACGAGCAGTACTTC.

This clone was picked up one time. V gene TRBV9 combines with J gene TRBJ2-7, with 12 bases fitting TRBD2. This CDR3 contains 14 residues. Germline lookup yields CDR1 SGDLS and CDR2 YYNGEE. V lost 2 bases, J lost 4 bases, and 1 base stayed unmatched. In DNA, the CDR3 is TGTGCCAGCAGCGTTGGACTAGCGGGGTACGAGCAGTACTTC. This gives the protein CASSVGLAGYEQYF.

V is TRBV6-1 and J is TRBJ2-3, with 8 bases matching TRBD1. After removal of 6 bases from V and 4 bases from J, the junction contained 9 bases not matched to a gene. The CDR3 has 15 residues. Looked up from germline, CDR1 is MNHNS and CDR2 is SASEGT. CDR3 nucleotides: TGTGCCAGCAGCAATGGACAGGGTACAGCAGATACGCAGTATTTT. Translation gives CASSNGQGTADTQYF.

The chain links TRBV7-3 to TRBJ2-2; D unclear. Trimming pared 5 bases from V and 7 bases from J, leaving 8 bases between. Per germline, CDR1 SGHTA and CDR2 FQGTGA. The CDR3 covers 12 residues. CDR3 sequence reads: CASSRPGGELFF. The CDR3 DNA follows: TGTGCCAGCAGCCGGCCGGGCGGGGAGCTGTTTTTT.

The chain employs TRBV27 and TRBJ2-1; tentative D call: TRBD2 (6 bases). The CDR3 totals 12 residues. Trimming stripped 4 bases from V and 12 bases from J, with 13 bases between. Germline lookup yields CDR1 MNHEY and CDR2 SMNVEV (reference sequence). CDR3 protein: CASSSARGLQFF. Written as DNA, the CDR3 is TGTGCCAGCAGTTCGGCGCGGGGACTGCAGTTCTTC.

The chain has TRBV6-7 and TRBJ2-5; D may be TRBD2 (6 bases). TRBV6-7 is identified as an open reading frame with a role that is uncertain. CDR3 size: 17 residues. The V end was cut by 2 bases, the J end by 5 bases, with 21 bases between. This CDR3 is CASSYLWRGIPGETQYF. CDR3 coding DNA: TGTGCCAGCAGTTACCTATGGAGGGGCATACCGGGGGAGACCCAGTACTTC.

The chain links TRBV19 to TRBJ1-1; 12 bases line up with TRBD1. The trim removed 7 bases at V and 6 bases at J, leaving 18 bases unmatched. This CDR3 contains 18 residues. Germline V lookup: CDR1 LNHDA, CDR2 SQIVND (reference sequence). The CDR3 DNA sequence: TGTGCCAGTACTTATAGGGGGACAGGGGGCTCCGTTTTTGCTGAAGCTTTCTTT. Residues: CASTYRGTGGSVFAEAFF. Full variable domain (rest looked up from reference TRBV19 and TRBJ1-1): DGGITQSPKYLFRKEGQNVTLSCEQNLNHDAMYWYRQDPGQGLRLIYYSQIVNDFQKGDIAEGYSVSREKKESFPLTVTSAQKNPTAFYLCASTYRGTGGSVFAEAFFGQGTRLTVV.

The chain carries TRBV5-1 and TRBJ2-6; D is perhaps TRBD2 (7 bases). The CDR3 is 19 residues long. V was pared by 1 base and J by 0 bases, with 17 bases between. CDR1 SGHRS and CDR2 YFSETQ come from the germline V gene. The CDR3 DNA sequence: TGCGCCAGCAGCTTGTCCTCGGCGGGGGCCCACTCTGGGGCCAACGTCCTGACTTTC. It yields the protein CASSLSSAGAHSGANVLTF.

CDR3 sequence: CASGEIEDKTGELFF. The CDR3 region has the DNA TGTGCCAGCGGGGAAATTGAGGACAAGACCGGGGAGCTGTTTTTT. The genes are TRBV6-5 and TRBJ2-2; a weak D match, TRBD1 (5 bases). The length of the CDR3 is 15 residues. V gave up 8 bases and J gave up 5 bases, with 18 bases separating them. From germline, CDR1 is MNHEY and CDR2 SVGAGI.

The V call is TRBV29-1, the J call TRBJ2-3; maybe TRBD1 (6 bases). V dropped 4 bases and J dropped 2 bases, with 10 bases sitting between them. The CDR3 runs 13 residues. Looked up from germline, CDR1 is SQVTM and CDR2 is ANQGSEA. CDR3 in amino acids: CSVGGLHTDTQYF. In nucleotides, the CDR3 is TGCAGCGTTGGGGGGCTACACACAGATACGCAGTATTTT.

The chain couples TRBV15 to TRBJ1-1; D gene ambiguous. The length of the CDR3 is 11 residues. Looked up from germline, CDR1 is LNHNV and CDR2 is YYDKDF (reference sequence). With 8 bases removed from V and 3 bases from J, the gap between germline ends came to 7 bases. This chain's CDR3 is CATRGYTEAFF. Written as DNA, the CDR3 is TGTGCCACCCGGGGATACACTGAAGCTTTCTTT.

This chain joins TRBV7-9 and TRBJ2-1, with 8 bases identical to TRBD2. Germline V gives CDR1 SEHNR, CDR2 FQNEAQ (reference sequence). J gave up 1 base and V 1 base, and 6 bases lay outside the gene matches. The CDR3 extends over 17 amino acids. The CDR3 region is CASSLGGLAGSYNEQFF. CDR3 DNA: TGTGCCAGCAGCTTAGGGGGTCTAGCGGGTTCCTACAATGAGCAGTTCTTC.